This T cell receptor (beta chain) comes out of a study of T cell responses to AZD1222 COVID-19 vaccine (dated by TCRdb to about 2021). For context, the study as a whole: AZD1222 recipients given second doses at about 4 weeks or at about 12 weeks were pooled, since spike-specific TCR depth and breadth were not found to differ between the two schedules. TCR sequencing was performed for 233 trial participants, of whom about 200 were given two doses of AZD1222 and around 26 were given two doses of MenACWY control vaccine. Enrollment into the trials was organized by age into subgroups of 18-55, 56-69 and 70-plus years, and those subgroups contained about 160, 30 and 59 TCR-sequenced participants, respectively. The paper's findings and limits, for the study overall: A significant rise in spike-specific TCR breadth and depth was observed after two AZD1222 doses relative to day 0 and relative to MenACWY recipients. Because no samples from the day 14 peak response were available, repertoires could be characterized only after the peak T cell response. The whole spike protein was spanned by vaccine-associated CD4 TCRs, and dominant responses were seen in regions 160-218 and 743-854. Participants were mostly white British, with more females than males. The authors suggested clonal diversity may have been underestimated. The 56-69-year group was small, and its depth increase did not reach significance, likely because of low power. Nearly half of unique spike-specific TCRs reportedly recognized epitopes outside regions mutated in the B.1.351 and B.1.1.7 variants. Conclusions about previously exposed vaccinees are limited because only a handful of AZD1222 recipients were SARS-CoV-2 seropositive at baseline.

This clone was observed once. The target of this receptor is not known. No base quality values were provided; no much bigger clone lies one nucleotide off. Looking up the germline V gene (reference sequence) yields CDR1 LNHDA and CDR2 SQIVND. Relative to germline, V is 8 bases shorter and J is 4 bases shorter, with 16 bases between their ends. From cysteine to phenylalanine, the CDR3 is 14 amino acids long. Only the CDR3 portion is preserved as DNA: 42 bases, with reading frame beginning at the first base. The meaning of the sample's time point label: baseline before first vaccination. Vaccinee samples were obtained from the UK trials COV001 and COV002, which included a single-blind randomized controlled phase 2/3 trial of AZD1222 (ChAdOx1 nCoV-19) in healthy adults. For TCRbeta chain sequencing, PBMC samples from trial participants were taken at day 0 and at day 28 after the second dose. The CDR3 regions of human TCRbeta chains were analyzed by immunosequencing. The paper's processing steps were these. TCRs in the repertoires were matched against a reference library of SARS-CoV-2-specific TCRs that had been generated with the MIRA antigen-specificity platform. Breadth was defined as the fraction of unique TCRs that were SARS-CoV-2-associated. Depth was defined as the fraction of total T cells that were SARS-CoV-2-associated. Using the MIRA data, each spike-specific TCR was assigned both to the spike region to which the TCR was reactive and to a CD4 or CD8 class. Log10-transformed breadth and depth values were compared by one-way ANOVA with Sidak's multiple comparisons tests. TCRdb mirrors the immuneACCESS table, restricted to in-frame sequences. Some clones are absent from its copies; in checked studies, under half trace to an unresolved V gene, and the reason for the others is unknown. Clone size and the V and J calls come from that table; the DNA yielded D and trimming. The sample table holds around 170,000 clones, of which under 95% were seen once. Together, the top ten hold 0.75% to 1% of the sample.

Sequences were derived from peripheral blood, sampled on day 0 of AZD1222 vaccination. The rearrangement joined TRBV19 to TRBJ2-3, and the D gene may be TRBD2, 6 bases matching. The clonotype was recovered from an adult in good health. The CDR3 amino acid sequence is: CASAASSGADTQYF. The bases are TGTGCCAGTGCAGCTAGCTCGGGGGCAGATACGCAGTATTTT.